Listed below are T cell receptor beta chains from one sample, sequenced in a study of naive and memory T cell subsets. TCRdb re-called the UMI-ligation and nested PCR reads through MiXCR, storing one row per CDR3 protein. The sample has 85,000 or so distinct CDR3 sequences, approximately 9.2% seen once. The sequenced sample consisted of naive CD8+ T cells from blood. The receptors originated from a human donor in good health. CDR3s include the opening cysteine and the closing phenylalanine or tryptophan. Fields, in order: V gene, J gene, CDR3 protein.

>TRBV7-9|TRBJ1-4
CASSSYPSYQSGEKLFF
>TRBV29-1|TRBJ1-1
CSDDTLMNTEAFF
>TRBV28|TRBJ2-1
CASSLLPGSLHEQFF
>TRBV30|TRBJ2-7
CAWIGAGSSYEQYF
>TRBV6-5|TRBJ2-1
CASTALFGPSANEQFF
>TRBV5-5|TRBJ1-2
CASSLVRQGGYGYTF
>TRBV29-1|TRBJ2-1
CSVETGGVFAAEQFF
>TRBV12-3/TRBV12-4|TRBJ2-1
CASALGQDNEQFF
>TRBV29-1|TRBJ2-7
CSATGRVGEQYF
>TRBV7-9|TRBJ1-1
CASSLVGGGTEAFF
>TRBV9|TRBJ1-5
CASSVNSKPNQPQHF
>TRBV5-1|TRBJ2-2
CASSSQGDTGELFF
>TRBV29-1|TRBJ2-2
CSVEGGASGTGELFF
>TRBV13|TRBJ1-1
CASLEGGVTEAFF
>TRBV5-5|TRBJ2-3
CASSLAGGPATDTQYF
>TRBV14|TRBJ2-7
CASSQGHGQGRYEQYF
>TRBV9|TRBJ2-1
CASSGRDSSYNEQFF
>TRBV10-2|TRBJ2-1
CASSEGVIAGVNEQFF
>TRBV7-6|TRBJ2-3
CASSLGGTRDTQYF
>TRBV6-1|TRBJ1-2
CASMDTTSNYGYTF
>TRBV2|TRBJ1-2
CALRDRAGYTF
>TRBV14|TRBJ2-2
CASSPHYTGELFF
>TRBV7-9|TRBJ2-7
CASSFVQSSYEQYF
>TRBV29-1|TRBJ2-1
CSVTPLFSGRADEQFF
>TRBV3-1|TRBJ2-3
CASSRGQGRSTDTQYF
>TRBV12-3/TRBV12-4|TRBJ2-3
CASSLVAGPRADTQYF
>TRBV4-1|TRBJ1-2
CASSQRIKGDHGYTF
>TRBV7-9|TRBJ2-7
CASSSALANSSYEQYF
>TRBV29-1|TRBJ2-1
CSVEASWGTYNEQFF
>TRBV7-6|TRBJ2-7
CASSLLTGGYEQYF
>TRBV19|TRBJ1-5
CASSRIQEPQHF
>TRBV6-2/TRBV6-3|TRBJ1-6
CASIRKGANSPLHF
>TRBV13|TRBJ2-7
CASSSSAPHEQYF
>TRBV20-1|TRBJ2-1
CSARAVARGGNEQFF
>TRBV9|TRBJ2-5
CASSVTGNQETQYF
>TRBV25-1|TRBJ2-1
CASSVWGEGYNEQFF
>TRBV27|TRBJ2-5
CASSLVYQETQYF
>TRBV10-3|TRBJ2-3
CAISDQADTQYF
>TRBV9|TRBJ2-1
CASSPGEGSGDEQFF
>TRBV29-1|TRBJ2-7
CSDSGTDYEQYF
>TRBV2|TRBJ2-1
CASSEEGSVAYNEQFF
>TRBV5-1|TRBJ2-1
CASSYGIFGNEQFF
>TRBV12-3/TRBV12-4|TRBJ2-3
CASSPWTGLQDTQYF
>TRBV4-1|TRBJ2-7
CASSRTRDREGDEQYF
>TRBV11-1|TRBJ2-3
CATLVILADTDTQYF
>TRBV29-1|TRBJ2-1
CSVELAYRDYSSYNEQFF
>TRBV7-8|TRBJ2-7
CASSLGGSNPLNEQYF
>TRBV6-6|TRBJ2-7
CASGYSLDRSYEQYF
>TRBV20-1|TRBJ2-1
CSAIASNSYNEQFF
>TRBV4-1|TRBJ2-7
CASSHPGQSYEQYF
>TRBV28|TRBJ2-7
CASRASNYEQYF
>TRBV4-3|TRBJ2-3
CASSQDPSGTDTQYF